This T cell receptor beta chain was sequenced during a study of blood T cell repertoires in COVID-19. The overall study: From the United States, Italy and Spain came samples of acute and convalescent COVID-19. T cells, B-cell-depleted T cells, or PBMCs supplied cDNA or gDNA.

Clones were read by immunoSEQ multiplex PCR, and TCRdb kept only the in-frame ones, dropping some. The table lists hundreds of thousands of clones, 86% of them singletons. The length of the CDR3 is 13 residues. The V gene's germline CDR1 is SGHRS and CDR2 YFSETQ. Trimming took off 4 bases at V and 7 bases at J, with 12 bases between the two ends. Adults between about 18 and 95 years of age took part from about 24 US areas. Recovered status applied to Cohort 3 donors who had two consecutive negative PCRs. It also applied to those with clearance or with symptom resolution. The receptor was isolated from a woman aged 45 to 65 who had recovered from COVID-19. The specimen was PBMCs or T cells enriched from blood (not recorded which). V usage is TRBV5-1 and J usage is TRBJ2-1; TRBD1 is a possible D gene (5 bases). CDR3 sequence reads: CASSPLRQNEQFF. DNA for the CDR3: TGCGCCAGCAGCCCCCTTCGACAGAATGAGCAGTTCTTC.